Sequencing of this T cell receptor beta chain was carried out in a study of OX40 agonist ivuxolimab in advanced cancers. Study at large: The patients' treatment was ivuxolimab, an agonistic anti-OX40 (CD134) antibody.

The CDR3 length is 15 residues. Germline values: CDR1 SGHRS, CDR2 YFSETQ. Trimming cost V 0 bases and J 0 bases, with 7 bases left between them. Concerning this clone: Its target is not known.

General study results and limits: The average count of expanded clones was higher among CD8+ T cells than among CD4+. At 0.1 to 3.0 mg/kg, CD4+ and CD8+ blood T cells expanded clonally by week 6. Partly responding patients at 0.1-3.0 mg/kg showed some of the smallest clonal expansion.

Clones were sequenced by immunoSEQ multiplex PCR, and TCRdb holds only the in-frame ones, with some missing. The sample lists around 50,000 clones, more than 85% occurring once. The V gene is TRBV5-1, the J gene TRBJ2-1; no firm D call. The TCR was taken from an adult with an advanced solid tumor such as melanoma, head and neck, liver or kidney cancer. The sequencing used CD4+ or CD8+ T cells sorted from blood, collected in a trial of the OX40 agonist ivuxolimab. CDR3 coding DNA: TGCGCCAGCAGCTTGGTGGTGAGCTCCTACAATGAGCAGTTCTTC. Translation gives CASSLVVSSYNEQFF.